This T cell receptor beta chain emerged from a study of CD8 T cells in Susac syndrome. After extraction with the RNeasy kit, about 0.5 to 1 ug of the RNA was reverse transcribed using random hexamers. TCRdb reprocessed the immunoSEQ multiplex PCR reads via MiXCR and lists one record per CDR3 protein. The sample holds 100,000 to 150,000 distinct CDR3 sequences; 80% to 85% are singletons and the top ten take around 0.51%. This clonotype was observed a handful of times. TCR beta from blood CD8+ and CD4+ T cells was sequenced. Germline V gene data show CDR1 as MNHNS and CDR2 as SASEGT. Trimming stripped 6 bases from V and 7 bases from J, with 16 bases between. This CDR3 comprises 14 residues.

This receptor was taken from a human donor with multiple sclerosis. Sequenced sample: CD8+ T cells from PBMCs. This chain connects TRBV6-1 to TRBJ1-5; D perhaps matches TRBD1 (5 bases). CDR3 bases: TGTGCCAGCAGGGCCGGGACTGGGGCGCAGCCCCAGCATTTT. It is translated as CASRAGTGAQPQHF.